This paragraph reports one T cell receptor beta chain. Stated treatment: over 15 received Ad26.COV2.S at low or high dose, single or two shots; roughly five received placebo; per-sample allocation not given. It was on day 63 after the first vaccine or placebo injection that samples were taken. The protocol was immunoSEQ multiplex PCR, while the TCRdb copy is restricted to in-frame clones and leaves out a portion. The sample records under 600,000 clones, about 88% being singletons. Trimming took off 1 base at V and 7 bases at J, with 17 bases between the two ends. In germline, CDR1 is LNHNV, CDR2 YYDKDF (reference sequence). This CDR3 spans 16 amino acids. The entry originates in a study of Ad26.COV2.S vaccination and SARS-CoV-2 variants. In the study overall: The donor participated in the COV1001 trial, in its Ad26.COV2.S arm.

This specimen was peripheral blood, taken in a trial of Ad26.COV2.S vaccine versus placebo. This clonotype was sampled from a person between 18 and 60 years old who received the Ad26.COV2.S COVID-19 vaccine or a placebo. This chain uses TRBV15 with TRBJ2-1; possible D gene TRBD1, 6 bases. The CDR3: CATSRAGTGLVNEQFF. The DNA for the CDR3 is TGTGCCACCAGCAGAGCCGGCACAGGGTTGGTAAATGAGCAGTTCTTC.